This TCR beta chain was obtained from a study of blood T cell repertoires in COVID-19. For the study at large: COVID-19 samples collected from the United States, Italy and Spain covered acute and convalescent phases.

Some clones are missing from TCRdb's copy, which holds only in-frame ones; the method was immunoSEQ multiplex PCR. Here the sample spans 400,000 to 550,000 clones, roughly 91% being singletons. A few counts support this clone. The germline V gene has CDR1 SGHDN and CDR2 FVKESK. The CDR3 runs to 13 residues. V lost 2 bases to trimming and J lost 7 bases, with 8 bases between them. The source is a woman aged 25 to 39 with acute or convalescent COVID-19. This chain uses TRBV14 with TRBJ2-2; D not certain. The source material was peripheral blood. The CDR3 sequence is CASSQQRSGELFF. The CDR3 coding sequence is TGTGCCAGCAGCCAACAGCGCAGCGGGGAGCTGTTTTTT.